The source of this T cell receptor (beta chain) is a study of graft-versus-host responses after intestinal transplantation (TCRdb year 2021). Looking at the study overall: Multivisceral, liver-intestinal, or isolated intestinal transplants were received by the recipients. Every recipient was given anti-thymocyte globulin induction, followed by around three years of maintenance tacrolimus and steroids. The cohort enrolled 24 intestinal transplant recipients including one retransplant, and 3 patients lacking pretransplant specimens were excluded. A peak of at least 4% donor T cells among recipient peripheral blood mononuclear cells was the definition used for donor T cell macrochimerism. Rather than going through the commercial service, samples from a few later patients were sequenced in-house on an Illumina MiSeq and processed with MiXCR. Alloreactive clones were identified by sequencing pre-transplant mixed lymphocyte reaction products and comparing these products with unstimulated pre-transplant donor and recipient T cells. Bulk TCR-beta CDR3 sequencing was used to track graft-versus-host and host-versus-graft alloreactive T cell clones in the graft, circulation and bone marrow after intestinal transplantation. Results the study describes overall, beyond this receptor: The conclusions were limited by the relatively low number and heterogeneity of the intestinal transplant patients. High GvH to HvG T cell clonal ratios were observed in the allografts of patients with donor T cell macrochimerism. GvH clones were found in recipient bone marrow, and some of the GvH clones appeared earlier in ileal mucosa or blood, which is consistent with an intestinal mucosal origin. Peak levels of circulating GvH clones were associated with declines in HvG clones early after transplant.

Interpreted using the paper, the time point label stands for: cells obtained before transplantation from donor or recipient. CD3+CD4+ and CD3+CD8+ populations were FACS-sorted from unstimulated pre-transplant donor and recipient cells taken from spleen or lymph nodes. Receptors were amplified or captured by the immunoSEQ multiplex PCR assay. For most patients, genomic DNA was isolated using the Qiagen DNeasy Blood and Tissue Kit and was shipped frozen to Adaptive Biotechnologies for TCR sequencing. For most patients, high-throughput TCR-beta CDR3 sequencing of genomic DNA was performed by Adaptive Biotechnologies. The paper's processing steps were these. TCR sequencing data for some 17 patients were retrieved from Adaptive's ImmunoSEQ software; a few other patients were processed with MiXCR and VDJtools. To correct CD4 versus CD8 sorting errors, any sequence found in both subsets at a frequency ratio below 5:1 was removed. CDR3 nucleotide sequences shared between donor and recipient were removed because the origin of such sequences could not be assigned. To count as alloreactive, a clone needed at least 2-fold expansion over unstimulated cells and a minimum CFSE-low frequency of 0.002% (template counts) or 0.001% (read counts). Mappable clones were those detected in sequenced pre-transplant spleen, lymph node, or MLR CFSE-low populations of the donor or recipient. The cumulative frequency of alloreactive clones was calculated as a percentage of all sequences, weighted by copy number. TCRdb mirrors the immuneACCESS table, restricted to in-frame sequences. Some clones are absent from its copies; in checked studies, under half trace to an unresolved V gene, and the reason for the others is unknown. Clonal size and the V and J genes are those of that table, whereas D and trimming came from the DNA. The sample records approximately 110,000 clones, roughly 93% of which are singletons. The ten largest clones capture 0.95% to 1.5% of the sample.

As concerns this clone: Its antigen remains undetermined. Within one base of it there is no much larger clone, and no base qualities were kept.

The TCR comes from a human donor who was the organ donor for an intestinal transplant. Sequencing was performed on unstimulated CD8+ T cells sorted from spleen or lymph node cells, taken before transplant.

The CDR3 region has the sequence CASSGTSGGARSSTNNEQFF. The nucleotides are TGCGCCAGCAGCGGCACTAGCGGGGGGGCGAGGTCCAGCACAAACAATGAGCAGTTCTTC. This chain is built from TRBV5-1 and TRBJ2-1, with 13 bases aligning to TRBD2. Ends trimmed: V by 4 bases, J by 5 bases; bases unmatched to a gene: 18. The germline V gene supplies CDR1 SGHRS and CDR2 YFSETQ. Inclusive of the bounding cysteine and phenylalanine, the CDR3 is 20 residues long. The CDR3 DNA has 60 bases and is translated from base 1.